What follows are 26 T cell receptor beta chains derived from one specimen sequenced in a study of Graves' ophthalmopathy and Graves' hyperthyroidism. Amplified material comprised TCR beta CDR3 regions derived from RNA transcripts. HTBI-primed first-round RT-PCR preceded second-round multiplex PCR. TCRdb re-called the multiplex PCR reads through MiXCR, storing one row per CDR3 protein. Of 400,000 to 450,000 distinct CDR3 sequences in the sample, under 25% were seen once. What was sequenced was peripheral blood. These receptors originate from a woman aged 18-29 years with stable Graves' hyperthyroidism.

This sequence joins TRBV5-5 and TRBJ1-5, with TRBD1 matching 7 bases. V trimming: 2 bases; J trimming: 8 bases; junction bases outside the gene matches: 10. The CDR3 has 15 amino acids. Germline V lookup: CDR1 SGHKS, CDR2 YYEKEE (reference sequence). The CDR3 region is CASSLSQGKGEPQHF. CDR3 DNA sequence: TGTGCCAGCAGCTTATCACAGGGGAAGGGGGAGCCCCAGCATTTT.

This clonotype was detected many times. The rearrangement joins TRBV27 to TRBJ2-7; D remains unclear. The length of the CDR3 is 14 residues. The V and J ends lost 1 base and 3 bases respectively, with 10 bases between them. Germline V gives CDR1 MNHEY, CDR2 SMNVEV (reference sequence). The CDR3, as DNA: TGTGCCAGCAGTTTATTGTACACCGGCTACGAGCAGTACTTC. Translation gives CASSLLYTGYEQYF.

V is TRBV6-1 and J is TRBJ1-1; 8 positions agree with TRBD1. V lost 7 bases, J lost 11 bases, and 15 bases stayed unmatched. The CDR3 length is 14 residues. Germline CDR1 reads MNHNS; CDR2 reads SASEGT. The CDR3 DNA sequence: TGTGCCAGCACCCCTAAAGACAGGGGATGGGGGGCTTTCTTT. This translates into CASTPKDRGWGAFF.

This clonotype was recorded many times. The chain uses TRBV20-1 and TRBJ2-4; TRBD2 matches at 9 bases. The germline V gene has CDR1 DFQATT and CDR2 SNEGSKA (reference sequence). CDR3 length equals 13 residues. Trimming cost V 7 bases and J 6 bases; bases outside gene matches: 7. The CDR3 reads CSVRSSGRNIQYF. As DNA, the CDR3 is TGCAGTGTTAGGAGTAGCGGGAGAAACATTCAGTACTTC.

This clonotype was counted at least ten times. V and J are TRBV7-2 and TRBJ1-1; D is uncertain. Germline V lookup: CDR1 SGHTA, CDR2 FQGNSA. The V gene lost 1 base and the J gene lost 3 bases, with 9 bases spanning the gap. The CDR3 runs 14 residues. CDR3 region: CASSLGILDTEAFF. DNA of the CDR3: TGTGCCAGCAGCTTAGGGATATTGGACACTGAAGCTTTCTTT.

This clonotype came up many times. This chain joins TRBV12-3 or TRBV12-4 and TRBJ2-5; 11 nucleotides align to TRBD2. J lost 5 bases, V lost 5 bases, and 7 bases had no gene match. The CDR3 totals 15 residues. CDR3 protein: CASSPGTSGGETQYF. The CDR3 nucleotides read TGTGCCAGCAGTCCGGGGACTAGCGGCGGTGAGACCCAGTACTTC.

This clonotype came up a few times. This sequence may be a read error, since a much larger clone differs from it by one base. As the CDR3 is not closed by the conserved phenylalanine or tryptophan, this likely results from a read error. The V call is TRBV6-2 or TRBV6-3, the J call TRBJ2-5; D may be TRBD1 (6 bases). Trimming cost V 6 bases and J 10 bases, with 18 bases left between them. This CDR3 spans 13 amino acids. Germline-derived CDR1 and CDR2 are MNHEY and SVGEGT. CDR3 amino acids: CASRRRDKMFQYY. CDR3 in DNA: TGTGCCAGCAGACGACGGGACAAGATGTTCCAGTACTAC.

J is TRBJ2-2 and V is TRBV20-1; 7 bases agree with TRBD2. Trimming at V came to 1 base and at J to 4 bases, leaving 0 bases not matched to a gene. From germline, CDR1 is DFQATT and CDR2 SNEGSKA (reference sequence). This CDR3 region has 13 residues. CDR3 bases: TGCAGTGCTAGAGGGACTAGCACCGGGGAGCTGTTTTTT. This codes for CSARGTSTGELFF.

At least ten counts were recorded for this clonotype. The chain links TRBV11-2 to TRBJ2-7, with D possibly being TRBD1 (5 bases). Germline CDR1 SGHAT, CDR2 FQNNGV. The ends were cut back, 8 bases at V and 2 bases at J, with 7 bases in the middle. This CDR3 is 11 amino acids long. CDR3 DNA sequence: TGTGCCAGCGGGGCGGCCTACGAGCAGTACTTC. Translated, it gives CASGAAYEQYF.

Here the CDR3 reads CASSTRHTYEQYF. The CDR3 nucleotides read TGTGCCAGCAGCACGAGACATACCTACGAGCAGTACTTC. The chain joins TRBV7-2 to TRBJ2-7; D is ambiguous. V dropped 5 bases and J dropped 2 bases, with 10 bases sitting between them. CDR3 length equals 13 residues. The V gene's germline CDR1 is SGHTA and CDR2 FQGNSA.

The chain recombines TRBV5-1 with TRBJ1-2, with D possibly being TRBD1 (5 bases). Germline CDR1 and CDR2: SGHRS and YFSETQ. The ends were cut back, 4 bases at V and 0 bases at J, with 28 bases in the middle. The CDR3 length is 20 residues. CDR3 residues: CASSPVGERDAFTANYGYTF. The DNA of the CDR3 is TGCGCCAGCAGCCCAGTGGGGGAAAGGGATGCGTTCACCGCTAACTATGGCTACACCTTC.

V is TRBV6-1 and J is TRBJ1-1; D perhaps matches TRBD1 (5 bases). The CDR3 runs 13 residues. V lost 6 bases to trimming and J lost 7 bases, with 15 bases between them. CDR1 MNHNS and CDR2 SASEGT come from the germline V gene. DNA of the CDR3: TGTGCCAGCAGGATGGACACGATCTTTGAAGCTTTCTTT. It translates to CASRMDTIFEAFF.

This clonotype was detected ten times or more. The chain uses TRBV28 and TRBJ2-5; D gene unclear. V shed 4 bases and J shed 4 bases, with 28 bases lying between them. CDR1 MDHEN and CDR2 SYDVKM come from the germline V gene. The CDR3 covers 19 residues. The CDR3: CASSSPASERINFGETQYF. DNA for the CDR3: TGTGCCAGCAGTTCCCCCGCCAGCGAGCGCATTAACTTCGGAGAGACCCAGTACTTC.

This clonotype showed up many times. The rearrangement links TRBV11-2 to TRBJ2-5, with D tentatively TRBD1 or TRBD2 (5 bases each). V was cut by 3 bases and J by 4 bases, with 9 bases left in between. The V gene's germline CDR1 is SGHAT and CDR2 FQNNGV. The CDR3 covers 13 residues. As DNA, the CDR3 is TGTGCCAGCAGCTTCGGGGCCGGAGAGACCCAGTACTTC. Translation gives CASSFGAGETQYF.

This clonotype occurred many times. The rearrangement links TRBV6-5 to TRBJ2-2; no clear D gene. CDR1 MNHEY and CDR2 SVGAGI come from the germline V gene. The CDR3 is made up of 12 amino acids. Trimming cost V 6 bases and J 7 bases, with 9 bases left between them. The CDR3 DNA sequence: TGTGCCAGCAGAACAGTCCTCGGGGAGCTGTTTTTT. Translating gives CASRTVLGELFF.

This clonotype was found many times. This chain links TRBV12-3 or TRBV12-4 with TRBJ2-5; 7 positions agree with TRBD2. This CDR3 comprises 13 residues. V lost 2 bases to trimming and J lost 5 bases; unmatched junction nucleotides: 2. The CDR3 coding sequence is TGTGCCAGCAGTTTACTGGGAGGGGAGACCCAGTACTTC. This gives the protein CASSLLGGETQYF.

V gene TRBV25-1 combines with J gene TRBJ2-5; a weak D match, TRBD2 (6 bases). Trimming stripped 8 bases from V and 2 bases from J, with 15 bases between. In germline, CDR1 is MGHDK, CDR2 SYGVNS. The CDR3 contains 14 residues. CDR3 sequence (DNA): TGTGCCAGCGGGATTAGCGGTCTTCAAGAGACCCAGTACTTC. This sequence encodes CASGISGLQETQYF.

This clonotype was counted many times. The J gene is TRBJ2-2, the V gene TRBV12-3 or TRBV12-4; D gene ambiguous. CDR3 length equals 16 residues. V was trimmed by 6 bases and J by 5 bases, leaving 19 bases between them. CDR3 in amino acids: CASRRRTELRTGELFF. In DNA, the CDR3 is TGTGCCAGCAGGCGAAGGACGGAATTGAGGACCGGGGAGCTGTTTTTT.

The chain combines TRBV12-3 or TRBV12-4 with TRBJ1-1; D perhaps matches TRBD1 (6 bases). V dropped 6 bases and J dropped 11 bases, with 13 bases sitting between them. The CDR3 has 11 residues. Here the CDR3 reads CASRDRLEAFF. The CDR3 DNA reads as TGTGCCAGCAGAGACAGGCTTGAGGCTTTCTTT.

Points on this clonotype: One junction end disagrees with the germline gene, perhaps due to a read error. The V and J genes are TRBV2 and TRBJ2-5; 9 bases align to TRBD1. The CDR3 is 14 residues long. Germline CDR1 SNHLY, CDR2 FYNNEI. The CDR3 sequence is CASRITGGQETEYF. CDR3 nucleotide sequence: TGTGCCAGCAGAATCACAGGGGGCCAAGAGACCGAGTACTTC.

The chain joins TRBV2 to TRBJ1-6; D is ambiguous. There are 12 residues in the CDR3. Looked up from germline, CDR1 is SNHLY and CDR2 is FYNNEI. V was trimmed by 6 bases and J by 8 bases, leaving 8 bases between them. The CDR3 reads CASRTADSPLHF. The CDR3 DNA sequence: TGTGCCAGCAGAACAGCAGATTCACCCCTCCACTTT. Full variable domain (outside the CDR3, taken from reference TRBV2 and TRBJ1-6): EPEVTQTPSHQVTQMGQEVILRCVPISNHLYFYWYRQILGQKVEFLVSFYNNEISEKSEIFDDQFSVERPDGSNFTLKIRSTKLEDSAMYFCASRTADSPLHFGNGTRLTVT.

This clonotype has a count of ten or more. This chain joins TRBV20-1 and TRBJ2-5; no clear D. The germline V gene has CDR1 DFQATT and CDR2 SNEGSKA (reference sequence). V lost 1 base and J 4 bases, leaving 10 bases between the germline ends. The CDR3 extends over 13 amino acids. The CDR3 sequence: CSARADRRETQYF. The CDR3 region has the DNA TGCAGTGCTAGAGCTGACCGGCGAGAGACCCAGTACTTC.

This clonotype occurred many times. This sequence joins TRBV27 and TRBJ2-5, with unresolved D. Germline V gene sequence: CDR1 MNHEY, CDR2 SMNVEV (reference sequence). The V end lost 4 bases, the J end lost 1 base, and 13 bases lay between the germline ends. The CDR3 contains 15 residues. The CDR3 DNA reads TGTGCCAGCAGTTCCTTCTCGGTTGGCCAAGAGACCCAGTACTTC. This translates into CASSSFSVGQETQYF.

This clonotype was observed at least ten times. V is TRBV6-2 or TRBV6-3 and J is TRBJ1-1; 7 nucleotides match TRBD1. The CDR3 consists of 18 residues. CDR1 and CDR2 from the germline V gene are MNHEY and SVGEGT. Trimming took 2 bases from V and 0 from J; bases not matched to a gene: 12. For the CDR3, the DNA is TGTGCCAGCAGTTACACAAGACAGGGATCGGGCATGAACACTGAAGCTTTCTTT. This sequence encodes CASSYTRQGSGMNTEAFF.

This clonotype was seen a few times. The CDR3 sequence is CASSYIPNQPQHF. In DNA, the CDR3 is TGTGCCAGCAGTTATATCCCCAATCAGCCCCAGCATTTT. The genes are TRBV6-5 and TRBJ1-5; D uncertain. There are 13 residues in the CDR3. Germline lookup yields CDR1 MNHEY and CDR2 SVGAGI. The V gene lost 3 bases and the J gene lost 3 bases, with 6 bases spanning the gap.

The rearrangement uses TRBV9 and TRBJ2-5; D might be TRBD1 (5 bases). The CDR3 loop spans 14 amino acids. Germline V gene lookup returns CDR1 SGDLS and CDR2 YYNGEE. The ends were cut back, 3 bases at V and 5 bases at J, with 14 bases in the middle. CDR3 region: CASSAYAGLETQYF. The CDR3 DNA follows: TGTGCCAGCAGCGCCTATGCAGGGTTGGAGACCCAGTACTTC.